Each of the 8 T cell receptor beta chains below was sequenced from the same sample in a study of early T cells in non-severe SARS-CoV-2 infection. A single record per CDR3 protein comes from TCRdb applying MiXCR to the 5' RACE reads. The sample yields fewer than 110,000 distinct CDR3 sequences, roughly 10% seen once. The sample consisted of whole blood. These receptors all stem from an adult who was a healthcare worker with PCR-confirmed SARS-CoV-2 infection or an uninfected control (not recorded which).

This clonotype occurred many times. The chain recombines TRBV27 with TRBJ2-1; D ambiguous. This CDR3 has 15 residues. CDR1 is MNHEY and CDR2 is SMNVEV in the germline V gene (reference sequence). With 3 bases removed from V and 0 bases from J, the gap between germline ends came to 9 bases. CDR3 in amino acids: CASSFWGSSYNEQFF. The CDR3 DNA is TGTGCCAGCAGTTTTTGGGGAAGCTCCTACAATGAGCAGTTCTTC.

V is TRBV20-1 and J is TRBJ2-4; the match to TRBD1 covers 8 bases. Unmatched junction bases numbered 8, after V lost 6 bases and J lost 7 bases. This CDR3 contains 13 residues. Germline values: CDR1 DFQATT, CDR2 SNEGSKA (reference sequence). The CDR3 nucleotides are TGCAGTGCGCCCCCAGGGGGCTGGAACATTCAGTACTTC. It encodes CSAPPGGWNIQYF.

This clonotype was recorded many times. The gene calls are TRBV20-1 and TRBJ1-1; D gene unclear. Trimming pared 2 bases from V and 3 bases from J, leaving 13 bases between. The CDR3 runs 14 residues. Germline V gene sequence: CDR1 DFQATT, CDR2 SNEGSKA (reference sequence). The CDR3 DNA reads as TGCAGTGCTAGAACAGTGGATTTCTACACTGAAGCTTTCTTT. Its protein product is CSARTVDFYTEAFF.

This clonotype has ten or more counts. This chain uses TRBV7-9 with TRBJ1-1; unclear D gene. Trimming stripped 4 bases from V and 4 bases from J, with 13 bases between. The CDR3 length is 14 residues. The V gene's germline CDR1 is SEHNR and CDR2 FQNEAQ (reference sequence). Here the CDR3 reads CASSSRVPTTEAFF. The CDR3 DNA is TGTGCCAGCAGCTCCCGGGTCCCGACCACTGAAGCTTTCTTT.

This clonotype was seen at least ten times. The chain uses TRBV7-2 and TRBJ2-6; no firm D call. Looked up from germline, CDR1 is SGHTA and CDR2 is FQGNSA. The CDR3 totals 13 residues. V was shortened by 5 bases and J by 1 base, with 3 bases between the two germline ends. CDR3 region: CASSPSGANVLTF. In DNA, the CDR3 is TGTGCCAGCAGCCCATCTGGGGCCAACGTCCTGACTTTC.

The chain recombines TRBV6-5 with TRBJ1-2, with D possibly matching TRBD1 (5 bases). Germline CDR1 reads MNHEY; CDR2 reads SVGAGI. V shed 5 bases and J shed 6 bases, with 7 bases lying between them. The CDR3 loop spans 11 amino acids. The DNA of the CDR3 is TGTGCCAGCAGTCAGGGAGATGGCTACACCTTC. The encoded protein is CASSQGDGYTF.

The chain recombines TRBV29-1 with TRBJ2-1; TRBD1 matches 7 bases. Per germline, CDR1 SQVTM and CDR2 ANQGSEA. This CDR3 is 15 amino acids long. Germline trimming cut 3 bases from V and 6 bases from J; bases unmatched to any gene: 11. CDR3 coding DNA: TGCAGCGTTGAGGGACAGAAGCTAGCCTTCAATGAGCAGTTCTTC. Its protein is CSVEGQKLAFNEQFF.

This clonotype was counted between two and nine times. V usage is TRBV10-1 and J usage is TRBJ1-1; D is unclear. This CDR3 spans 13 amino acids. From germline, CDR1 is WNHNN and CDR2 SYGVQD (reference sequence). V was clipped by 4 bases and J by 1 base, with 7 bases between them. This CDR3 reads CASSAQQNTEAFF. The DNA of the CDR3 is TGCGCCAGCAGTGCACAGCAGAACACTGAAGCTTTCTTT.